This T cell receptor beta chain comes out of a study of blood T cell repertoires in COVID-19. About the study: Acute and convalescent COVID-19 specimens originated in the United States, Italy and Spain.

Per the authors' pipeline: Reference gene primer amplification in the assay estimated nucleated cell counts. Profiling relied on immunoSEQ multiplex PCR, and the TCRdb table lists in-frame clones only, not all of them. V, J and clone size are taken as reported in that table, and D and trimming were inferred from the DNA itself. The repertoire holds about 67,000 clones, with roughly 85% as singletons. V dropped 3 bases and J dropped 5; count of bases not matched to a gene: 12. CDR1 and CDR2 (germline): SGHRS, YFSETQ. CDR3 size: 17 residues. The chain couples TRBV5-1 to TRBJ2-2, with 8 bases identical to TRBD2. Source material: peripheral blood. The TCR comes from a woman over 75 with acute or convalescent COVID-19. CDR3 DNA: TGCGCCAGCAGCTACGGCGGGGGGCGCCGTGAGACCGGGGAGCTGTTTTTT. Amino acid sequence: CASSYGGGRRETGELFF.